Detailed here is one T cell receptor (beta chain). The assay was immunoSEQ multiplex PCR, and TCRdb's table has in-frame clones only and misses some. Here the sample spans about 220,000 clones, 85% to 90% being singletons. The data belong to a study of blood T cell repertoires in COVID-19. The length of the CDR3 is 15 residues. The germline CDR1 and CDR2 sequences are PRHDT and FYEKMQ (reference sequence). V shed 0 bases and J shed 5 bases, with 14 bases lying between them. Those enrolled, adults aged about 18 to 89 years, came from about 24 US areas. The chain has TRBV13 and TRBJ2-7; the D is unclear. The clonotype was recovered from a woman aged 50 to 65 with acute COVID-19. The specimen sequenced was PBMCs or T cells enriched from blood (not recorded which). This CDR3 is CASSLGRYQEDEQYF. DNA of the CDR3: TGTGCCAGCAGCTTAGGCCGCTACCAAGAGGACGAGCAGTACTTC.